This passage covers 3 T cell receptor beta chains from one sample sequenced in a study of blood T cell repertoires in COVID-19 (dated by TCRdb to about 2020). Library method: the immunoSEQ multiplex PCR assay. TCRdb took over this immuneACCESS table, retaining in-frame rearrangements with V and J assigned. Such tables are incomplete; in checked studies, under half of the missing clones stem from an unresolved V gene, and the remainder is unexplained. The table for this sample lists about 330,000 clones; more than 85% of them were counted only once. Under 20% of the sample is held by the ten biggest clonotypes. The sequenced sample consisted of PBMCs or T cells enriched from blood (not recorded which). These receptors all stem from a woman aged 25 to 39 who had recovered from COVID-19.

The chain uses TRBV28 and TRBJ2-7, with 9 positions matching TRBD1. CDR3 size: 15 residues. CDR1 and CDR2 (germline): MDHEN, SYDVKM. After removal of 5 bases from V and 1 base from J, the junction contained 6 bases not matched to a gene. For the CDR3, the DNA is TGTGCCAGCAGTCCCTACGGGACAGGGTCCTACGAGCAGTACTTC. This translates into CASSPYGTGSYEQYF.

V and J are TRBV6-1 and TRBJ2-7; 8 positions match TRBD2. Germline-derived CDR1 and CDR2 are MNHNS and SASEGT. V was clipped by 1 base and J by 2 bases; unmatched bases: 13. The CDR3 contains 18 residues. The CDR3 DNA is TGTGCCAGCAGTGAAGGTATGAATAGCGGGACAACCCCCTACGAGCAGTACTTC. Amino acids: CASSEGMNSGTTPYEQYF.

The chain recombines TRBV5-1 with TRBJ1-5; 8 nucleotides match TRBD1. The CDR3 is made up of 15 amino acids. V was pared by 5 bases and J by 5 bases, with 9 bases of the junction left unmatched. Germline CDR1 reads SGHRS; CDR2 reads YFSETQ. The CDR3 DNA sequence: TGCGCCAGCAGAGCCGGGACAGGAAGTCATCAGCCCCAGCATTTT. It translates to CASRAGTGSHQPQHF.